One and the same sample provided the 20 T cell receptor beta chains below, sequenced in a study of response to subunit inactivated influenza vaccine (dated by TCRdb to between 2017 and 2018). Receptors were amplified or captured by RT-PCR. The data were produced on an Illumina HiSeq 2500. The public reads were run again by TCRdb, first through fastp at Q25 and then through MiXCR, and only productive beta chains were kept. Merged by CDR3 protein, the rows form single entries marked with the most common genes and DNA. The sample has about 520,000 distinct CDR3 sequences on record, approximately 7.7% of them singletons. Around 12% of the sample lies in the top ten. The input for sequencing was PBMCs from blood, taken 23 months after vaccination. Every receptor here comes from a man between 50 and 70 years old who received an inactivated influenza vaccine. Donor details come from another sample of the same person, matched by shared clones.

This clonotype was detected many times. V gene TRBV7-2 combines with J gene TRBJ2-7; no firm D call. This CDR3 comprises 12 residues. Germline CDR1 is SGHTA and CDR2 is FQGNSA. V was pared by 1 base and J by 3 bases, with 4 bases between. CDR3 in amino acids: CASSLDYYEQYF. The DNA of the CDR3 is TGTGCCAGCAGCTTAGACTACTACGAGCAGTACTTC.

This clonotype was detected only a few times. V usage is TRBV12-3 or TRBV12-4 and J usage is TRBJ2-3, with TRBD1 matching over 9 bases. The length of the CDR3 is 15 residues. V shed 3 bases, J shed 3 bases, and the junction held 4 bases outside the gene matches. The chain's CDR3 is CASSFGQGRTDTQYF. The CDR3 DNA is TGTGCCAGCAGTTTTGGACAGGGGAGAACAGATACGCAGTATTTT.

The CDR3 region has the DNA TGTGCCAGCAGTTTACTAGGCGGATTAATCGGGGAGCTGTTTTTT. Encoded protein: CASSLLGGLIGELFF. The genes are TRBV28 and TRBJ2-2; D not certain. Trimming stripped 2 bases from V and 7 bases from J, with 14 bases between. CDR3 size: 15 residues. In germline, CDR1 is MDHEN, CDR2 SYDVKM. Complete variable domain (other parts from reference TRBV28 and TRBJ2-2): DVKVTQSSRYLVKRTGEKVFLECVQDMDHENMFWYRQDPGLGLRLIYFSYDVKMKEKGDIPEGYSVSREKKERFSLILESASTNQTSMYLCASSLLGGLIGELFFGEGSRLTVL.

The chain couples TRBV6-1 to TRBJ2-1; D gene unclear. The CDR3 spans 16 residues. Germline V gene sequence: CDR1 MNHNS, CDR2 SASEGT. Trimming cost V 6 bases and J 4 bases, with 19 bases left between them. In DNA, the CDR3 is TGTGCCAGCAGCCGAGCCATAACTCCTTCTTACAATGAGCAGTTCTTC. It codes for CASSRAITPSYNEQFF.

This chain's CDR3 is CASSTGTGFTDTQYF. The CDR3 DNA is TGTGCCAGCAGTACCGGGACGGGATTCACAGATACGCAGTATTTT. The chain is built from TRBV25-1 and TRBJ2-3, with D possibly called TRBD1 or TRBD2 (5 bases each). Per germline, CDR1 MGHDK and CDR2 SYGVNS. The V and J ends lost 5 bases and 2 bases respectively, with 14 bases between them. This CDR3 is 15 amino acids long.

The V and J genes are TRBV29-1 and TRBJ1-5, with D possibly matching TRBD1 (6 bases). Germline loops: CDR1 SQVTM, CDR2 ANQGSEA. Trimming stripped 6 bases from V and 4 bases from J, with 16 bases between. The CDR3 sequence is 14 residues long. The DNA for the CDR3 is TGCAGCGTCCGGTGGGGGGGCTATAATCAGCCCCAGCATTTT. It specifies CSVRWGGYNQPQHF.

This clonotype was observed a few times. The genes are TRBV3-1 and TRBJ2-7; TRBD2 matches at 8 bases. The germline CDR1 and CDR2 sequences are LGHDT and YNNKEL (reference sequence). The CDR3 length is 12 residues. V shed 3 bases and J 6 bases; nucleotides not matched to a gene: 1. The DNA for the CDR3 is TGTGCCAGCAGCCACAGCGGGAGCGAGCAGTACTTC. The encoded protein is CASSHSGSEQYF.

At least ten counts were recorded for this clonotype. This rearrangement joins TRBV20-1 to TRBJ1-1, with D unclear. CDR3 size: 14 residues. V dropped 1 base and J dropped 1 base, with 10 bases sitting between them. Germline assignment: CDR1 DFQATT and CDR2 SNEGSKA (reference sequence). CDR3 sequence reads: CSARVVGGNTEAFF. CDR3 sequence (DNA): TGCAGTGCTAGAGTGGTGGGAGGGAACACTGAAGCTTTCTTT.

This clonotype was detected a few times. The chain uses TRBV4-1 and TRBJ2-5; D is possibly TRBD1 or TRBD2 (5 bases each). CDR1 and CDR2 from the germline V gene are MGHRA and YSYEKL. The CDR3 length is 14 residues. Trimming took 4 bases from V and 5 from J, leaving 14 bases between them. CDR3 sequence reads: CASSPGPNRETQYF. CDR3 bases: TGCGCCAGCAGCCCGGGACCCAATAGGGAGACCCAGTACTTC.

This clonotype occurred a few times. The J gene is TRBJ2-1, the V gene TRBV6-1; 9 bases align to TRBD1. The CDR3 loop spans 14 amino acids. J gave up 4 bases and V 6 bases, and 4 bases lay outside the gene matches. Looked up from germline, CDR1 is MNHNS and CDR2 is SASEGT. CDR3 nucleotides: TGTGCCAGCAGAGGGACAGGGAAATACAATGAGCAGTTCTTC. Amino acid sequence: CASRGTGKYNEQFF.

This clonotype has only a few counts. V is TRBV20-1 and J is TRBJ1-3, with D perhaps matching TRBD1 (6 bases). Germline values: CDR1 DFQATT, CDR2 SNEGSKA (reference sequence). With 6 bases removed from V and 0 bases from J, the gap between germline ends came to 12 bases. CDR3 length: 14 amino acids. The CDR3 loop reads CSATARGSGNTIYF. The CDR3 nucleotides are TGCAGTGCCACGGCCAGGGGCTCTGGAAACACCATATATTTT.

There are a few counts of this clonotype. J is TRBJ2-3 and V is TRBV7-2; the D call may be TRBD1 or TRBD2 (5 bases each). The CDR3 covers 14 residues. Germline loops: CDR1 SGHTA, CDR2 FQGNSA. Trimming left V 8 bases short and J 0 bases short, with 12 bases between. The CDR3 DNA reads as TGTGCCAGCCGGGACGGGGTAAGCACAGATACGCAGTATTTT. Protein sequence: CASRDGVSTDTQYF.

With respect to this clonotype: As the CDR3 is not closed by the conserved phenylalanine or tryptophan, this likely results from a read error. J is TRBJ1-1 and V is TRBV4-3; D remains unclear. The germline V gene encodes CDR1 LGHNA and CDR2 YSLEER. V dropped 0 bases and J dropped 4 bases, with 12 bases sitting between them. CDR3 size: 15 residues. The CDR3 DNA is TGCGCCAGCAGCCAAGAATGGGATGATCGCACTGAAGCTTTCTCT. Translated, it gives CASSQEWDDRTEAFS.

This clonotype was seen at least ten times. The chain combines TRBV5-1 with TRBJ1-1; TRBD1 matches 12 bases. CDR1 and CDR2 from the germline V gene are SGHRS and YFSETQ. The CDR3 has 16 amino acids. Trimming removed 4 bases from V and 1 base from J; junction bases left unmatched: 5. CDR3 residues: CASSPGTGGGNTEAFF. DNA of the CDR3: TGCGCCAGCAGCCCAGGGACAGGGGGCGGGAACACTGAAGCTTTCTTT.

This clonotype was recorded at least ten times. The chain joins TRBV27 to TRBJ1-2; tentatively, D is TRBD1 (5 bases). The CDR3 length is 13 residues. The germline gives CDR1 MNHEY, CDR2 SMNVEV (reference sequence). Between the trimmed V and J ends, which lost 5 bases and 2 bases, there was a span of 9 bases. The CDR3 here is CASSPQGNYGYTF. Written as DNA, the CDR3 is TGTGCCAGCAGTCCTCAGGGAAACTATGGCTACACCTTC.

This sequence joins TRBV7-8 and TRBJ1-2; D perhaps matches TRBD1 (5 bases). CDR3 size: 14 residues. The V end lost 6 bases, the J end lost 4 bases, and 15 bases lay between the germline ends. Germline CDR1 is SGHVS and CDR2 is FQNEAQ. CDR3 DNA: TGTGCCAGCAGGGGTCCAGGCGGGGGCTATGGCTACACCTTC. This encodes CASRGPGGGYGYTF.

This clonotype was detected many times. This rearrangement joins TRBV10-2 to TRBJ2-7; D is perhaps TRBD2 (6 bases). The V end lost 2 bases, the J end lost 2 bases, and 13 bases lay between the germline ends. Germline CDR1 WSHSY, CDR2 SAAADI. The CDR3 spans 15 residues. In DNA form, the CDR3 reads TGCGCCAGCAGTGAGGTAGTTAGCGGTCCCTACGAGCAGTACTTC. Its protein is CASSEVVSGPYEQYF.

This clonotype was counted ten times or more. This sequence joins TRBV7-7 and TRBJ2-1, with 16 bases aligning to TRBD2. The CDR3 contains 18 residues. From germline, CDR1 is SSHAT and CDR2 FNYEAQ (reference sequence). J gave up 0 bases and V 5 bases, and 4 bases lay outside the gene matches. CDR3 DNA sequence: TGTGCCAGCAGCCCCGGGACTAGCGGGAGGGCCTCCTACAATGAGCAGTTCTTC. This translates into CASSPGTSGRASYNEQFF.

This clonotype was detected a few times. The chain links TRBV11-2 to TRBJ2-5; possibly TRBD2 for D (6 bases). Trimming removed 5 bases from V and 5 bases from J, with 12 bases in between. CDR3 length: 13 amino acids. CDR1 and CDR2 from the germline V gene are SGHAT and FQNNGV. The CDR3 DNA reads TGTGCCAGCAGCCCTAGCGTAAGGGAGACCCAGTACTTC. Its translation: CASSPSVRETQYF.

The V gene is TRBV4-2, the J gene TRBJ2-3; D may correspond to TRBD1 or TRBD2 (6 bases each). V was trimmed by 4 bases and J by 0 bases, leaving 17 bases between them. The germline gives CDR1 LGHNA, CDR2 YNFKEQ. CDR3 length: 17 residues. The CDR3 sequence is CASSPDPPGASTDTQYF. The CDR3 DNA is TGTGCCAGCAGCCCTGACCCACCGGGGGCTAGCACAGATACGCAGTATTTT.